A single sample is the source of the 10 T cell receptor beta chains below, sequenced in a study of CD8+CD57+ T cells in acquired aplastic anemia. Researchers used genomic DNA as the template to profile TCR beta VDJ and CDR3. TCRdb recomputed calls from the reads with MiXCR, one row per CDR3 protein. This sample has under 200,000 distinct CDR3 sequences, with about three fifths found just once. The specimen was sorted CD4+, CD8+, or CD8+CD57+ T cells (not recorded which) from PBMCs. The receptors here all came from a human donor in good health.

CDR3 coding DNA: TGTGCCAGCAGCTTGGCTGTCAACAATGAGCAGTTCTTC. It codes for CASSLAVNNEQFF. The genes are TRBV12-5 and TRBJ2-1; D uncertain. The germline CDR1 and CDR2 sequences are LGHNT and FRNRAP. CDR3 length: 13 amino acids.

The chain joins TRBV20-1 to TRBJ2-7; a weak D match, TRBD1 (6 bases). V was cut by 6 bases and J by 3 bases, with 15 bases left in between. This CDR3 comprises 13 residues. Germline-derived CDR1 and CDR2 are DFQATT and SNEGSKA (reference sequence). DNA of the CDR3: TGCAGTGCAAGAAGGGGGAGCTACTACGAGCAGTACTTC. Amino acid sequence: CSARRGSYYEQYF.

CDR3 loop: CSAQQGGSTDTQYF. The DNA of the CDR3 is TGCAGTGCTCAACAAGGAGGAAGCACAGATACGCAGTATTTT. This rearrangement joins TRBV20-1 to TRBJ2-3, with D possibly matching TRBD2 (5 bases). Trimming stripped 5 bases from V and 0 bases from J, with 12 bases between. The CDR3 sequence is 14 residues long. Germline V gene data show CDR1 as DFQATT and CDR2 as SNEGSKA (reference sequence).

This rearrangement joins TRBV4-3 to TRBJ1-2; D is perhaps TRBD1 (5 bases). V gave up 4 bases and J gave up 8 bases, with 20 bases separating them. There are 15 residues in the CDR3. The germline gives CDR1 LGHNA, CDR2 YSLEER. The CDR3 is CASSPRGGGARGYTF. The CDR3 coding sequence is TGCGCCAGCAGCCCCCGCGGGGGAGGGGCGCGGGGCTACACCTTC.

This clonotype was recorded only once. This chain uses TRBV29-1 with TRBJ2-7, with a weak D call TRBD1 (5 bases). The CDR3 consists of 11 residues. The germline V and J ends were trimmed by 7 bases and 2 bases, with 9 bases remaining between them. Germline V CDR1 and CDR2: SQVTM, ANQGSEA. The CDR3 sequence is CSAGRAYEQYF. CDR3 bases: TGCAGCGCCGGCAGGGCCTACGAGCAGTACTTC.

The V call is TRBV10-3, the J call TRBJ1-1; TRBD1 matches 7 bases. The CDR3 length is 14 residues. V dropped 8 bases and J dropped 0; count of bases not matched to a gene: 6. CDR1 is ENHRY and CDR2 is SYGVKD in the germline V gene. Here the CDR3 reads CAIGQGVLNTEAFF. The DNA for the CDR3 is TGTGCCATCGGTCAGGGGGTACTGAACACTGAAGCTTTCTTT.

V is TRBV10-2 and J is TRBJ2-7, with a tentative D call TRBD1 (5 bases). Between the trimmed V and J ends, which lost 6 bases and 0 bases, there was a span of 18 bases. This CDR3 has 16 residues. CDR1 and CDR2 from the germline V gene are WSHSY and SAAADI. The CDR3 reads CASSQDPQAVSYEQYF. The CDR3, as DNA: TGCGCCAGCAGCCAAGATCCACAGGCAGTCTCCTACGAGCAGTACTTC.

The genes are TRBV7-9 and TRBJ2-3, with 11 bases identical to TRBD2. The CDR3 is made up of 16 amino acids. Germline trimming cut 10 bases from V and 6 bases from J; bases unmatched to any gene: 15. CDR1 and CDR2 (germline): SEHNR, FQNEAQ (reference sequence). In DNA, the CDR3 is TGTGCCACCAGTGATTTCCTAGCGGGAGGAACGGATACGCAGTATTTT. This encodes CATSDFLAGGTDTQYF.

The chain joins TRBV2 to TRBJ2-5; the match to TRBD2 covers 9 bases. The CDR3 sequence is 15 residues long. Trimming removed 6 bases from V and 4 bases from J; junction bases left unmatched: 9. The germline V gene has CDR1 SNHLY and CDR2 FYNNEI. The DNA of the CDR3 is TGTGCCAGCAGCGCCAATAGCGGGAGTATAGAGACCCAGTACTTC. This translates into CASSANSGSIETQYF.

The chain couples TRBV5-1 to TRBJ2-7; either TRBD1 or TRBD2 may fit D (5 bases each). The germline gives CDR1 SGHRS, CDR2 YFSETQ. The CDR3 length is 13 residues. V lost 2 bases to trimming and J lost 5 bases, with 11 bases between them. The CDR3 DNA reads as TGCGCCAGCAGCTTAGAGTGGGGGAACGAGCAGTACTTC. Its protein product is CASSLEWGNEQYF. The variable domain in full, completed from reference TRBV5-1 and TRBJ2-7, reads KAGVTQTPRYLIKTRGQQVTLSCSPISGHRSVSWYQQTPGQGLQFLFEYFSETQRNKGNFPGRFSGRQFSNSRSEMNVSTLELGDSALYLCASSLEWGNEQYFGPGTRLTVT.